These 20 T cell receptor beta chains share one sample of origin, sequenced in a study of blood T cell repertoires in COVID-19 (dated by TCRdb to 2018 to 2021). The library relied on the immunoSEQ multiplex PCR assay. TCRdb provides this immuneACCESS table in a form limited to in-frame rearrangements. Some clones are lacking; in checked studies, under half of them reflect an unresolved V gene, and why the rest are absent is not known. The sample has over 250,000 clones on record, about 88% of them singletons. In total, the top ten clones hold approximately 4.3% of the sample. Sequenced: peripheral blood. These receptors came from a man aged 60-69 years who had recovered from COVID-19.

The chain carries TRBV12-5 and TRBJ2-7; 10 bases line up with TRBD2. V shed 9 bases and J 1 base; nucleotides not matched to a gene: 6. The CDR3 has 14 residues. Germline V gives CDR1 LGHNT, CDR2 FRNRAP. The CDR3 bases are TGTGCTAGCGTCTCTAGCGGGGGTTCCTACGAGCAGTACTTC. Translated, it gives CASVSSGGSYEQYF.

A few counts support this clone. This sequence joins TRBV15 and TRBJ1-1; perhaps TRBD1 as D (5 bases). The CDR3 totals 16 residues. The V and J ends lost 3 bases and 0 bases respectively, with 14 bases between them. Germline V lookup: CDR1 LNHNV, CDR2 YYDKDF (reference sequence). This CDR3 is CATSRGQGWMNTEAFF. In DNA form, the CDR3 reads TGTGCCACCAGCAGGGGCCAGGGATGGATGAACACTGAAGCTTTCTTT.

The chain recombines TRBV12-5 with TRBJ2-7, with 7 bases identical to TRBD1. This CDR3 region has 13 residues. CDR1 and CDR2 (germline): LGHNT, FRNRAP. J was trimmed by 7 bases and V by 5 bases; bases with no gene match: 8. Here the CDR3 reads CASGPWTGGEQYF. The CDR3, as DNA: TGTGCTAGTGGTCCCTGGACAGGAGGTGAGCAGTACTTC.

Concerning this clone: Relative to the germline gene, one junction end is altered; a read error may explain this. This rearrangement joins TRBV7-7 to TRBJ2-1; D is possibly TRBD2 (6 bases). The CDR3 spans 15 residues. Germline values: CDR1 SSHAT, CDR2 FNYEAQ (reference sequence). This CDR3 is CASSPGVGSHNEQFF. CDR3 coding DNA: TGTGCTAGCAGCCCGGGGGTGGGGTCCCACAATGAGCAGTTCTTC.

This chain links TRBV5-1 with TRBJ2-7; 7 positions match TRBD1. Germline trimming cut 1 base from V and 0 bases from J; bases unmatched to any gene: 1. The CDR3 has 14 amino acids. Germline V lookup: CDR1 SGHRS, CDR2 YFSETQ. Written as DNA, the CDR3 is TGCGCCAGCAGCTTGCCAGGGGGCTCCTACGAGCAGTACTTC. Protein product: CASSLPGGSYEQYF.

The chain joins TRBV5-8 to TRBJ1-5; 7 nucleotides agree with TRBD1. The germline V gene has CDR1 SGHTS and CDR2 YDEGEE. V shed 2 bases, J shed 9 bases, and the junction held 8 bases outside the gene matches. This CDR3 has 14 residues. CDR3 nucleotide sequence: TGTGCCAGCAGCTTAAGGGACAGTCAATTGCCCCAGCATTTT. This translates into CASSLRDSQLPQHF.

The chain uses TRBV19 and TRBJ1-1, with a possible D match to TRBD1 (5 bases). Germline CDR1 and CDR2: LNHDA and SQIVND (reference sequence). This CDR3 contains 15 residues. The V end was cut by 7 bases, the J end by 6 bases, with 21 bases between. CDR3 loop: CASNLGSGRGPEAFF. CDR3 nucleotides: TGTGCCAGTAACCTGGGGTCCGGTAGGGGCCCTGAAGCTTTCTTT.

The chain has TRBV27 and TRBJ2-3, with 9 bases matching TRBD2. Germline loops: CDR1 MNHEY, CDR2 SMNVEV (reference sequence). V was clipped by 5 bases and J by 5 bases; unmatched bases: 5. The CDR3 spans 14 residues. For the CDR3, the DNA is TGTGCCAGCAGTGTAGCGGGGGTGGTAGATACGCAGTATTTT. Its translation: CASSVAGVVDTQYF.

This chain uses TRBV19 with TRBJ1-1, with D maybe TRBD1 (5 bases). Germline assignment: CDR1 LNHDA and CDR2 SQIVND (reference sequence). Trimming left V 0 bases short and J 5 bases short, with 10 bases between. The CDR3 sequence is 14 residues long. CDR3 region: CASSIDGGGTEAFF. CDR3 bases: TGTGCCAGTAGTATAGATGGGGGGGGTACTGAAGCTTTCTTT.

The J gene is TRBJ1-2, the V gene TRBV24-1; TRBD1 aligns across 7 bases. The CDR3 loop spans 14 amino acids. V was pared by 5 bases and J by 3 bases, with 5 bases of the junction left unmatched. CDR1 and CDR2 (germline): KGHDR, SFDVKD. The CDR3 sequence: CATSGQGIDYGYTF. The CDR3 nucleotides read TGTGCCACCAGTGGACAGGGAATTGACTATGGCTACACCTTC.

This sequence joins TRBV15 and TRBJ1-6; 10 bases map to TRBD1. Germline-derived CDR1 and CDR2 are LNHNV and YYDKDF (reference sequence). Trimming removed 0 bases from V and 3 bases from J; junction bases left unmatched: 5. This CDR3 region has 18 residues. CDR3 loop: CATSRDRGTGVYNSPLHF. The CDR3 DNA reads as TGTGCCACCAGCAGAGATCGGGGGACAGGGGTCTATAATTCACCCCTCCACTTT.

The chain recombines TRBV13 with TRBJ2-1; possibly TRBD2 for D (7 bases). With 5 bases removed from V and 5 bases from J, the gap between germline ends came to 22 bases. CDR3 size: 17 residues. CDR1 is PRHDT and CDR2 is FYEKMQ in the germline V gene (reference sequence). DNA of the CDR3: TGTGCCAGCAGCCGGGGGGCGGCTCTCGAAAAACACAATGAGCAGTTCTTC. This encodes CASSRGAALEKHNEQFF.

The chain is built from TRBV9 and TRBJ2-7; possibly TRBD1 for D (5 bases). This CDR3 contains 13 residues. Germline CDR1 is SGDLS and CDR2 is YYNGEE. Trimming pared 4 bases from V and 3 bases from J, leaving 11 bases between. The CDR3 DNA is TGTGCCAGCAGCCCTGTCGACAGCTACGAGCAGTACTTC. Translated, it gives CASSPVDSYEQYF.

The chain couples TRBV18 to TRBJ1-2; D possibly corresponds to TRBD1 (5 bases). The CDR3 runs 14 residues. Trimming took 2 bases from V and 8 from J, leaving 15 bases between them. Germline V gene sequence: CDR1 KGHSH, CDR2 LQKENI. The CDR3 nucleotides are TGTGCCAGCTCACCAGAGTCAGGGCCGTTAGGCTACACCTTC. This translates into CASSPESGPLGYTF. Using reference TRBV18 and TRBJ1-2 for the parts outside the CDR3, the full variable domain is NAGVMQNPRHLVRRRGQEARLRCSPMKGHSHVYWYRQLPEEGLKFMVYLQKENIIDESGMPKERFSAEFPKEGPSILRIQQVVRGDSAAYFCASSPESGPLGYTFGSGTRLTVV.

V and J are TRBV15 and TRBJ2-1; 8 bases line up with TRBD1. This CDR3 comprises 16 residues. CDR1 and CDR2 (germline): LNHNV, YYDKDF (reference sequence). V lost 4 bases, J lost 0 bases, and 5 bases stayed unmatched. The CDR3 DNA reads TGTGCCACCAGCACCTTGGACAGGGCCTCCTACAATGAGCAGTTCTTC. The encoded protein is CATSTLDRASYNEQFF.

On this clone itself: A junction boundary mismatches the germline segment, possibly from a read error. The chain is built from TRBV7-8 and TRBJ1-4, with TRBD1 matching 9 bases. The CDR3 totals 19 residues. The germline gives CDR1 SGHVS, CDR2 FQNEAQ. The CDR3 loop is CASSLGGAPTGGAKEKLFF. The CDR3 region has the DNA TGTGCCAGCAGCTTAGGTGGGGCCCCCACAGGGGGCGCTAAGGAAAAACTGTTTTTT.

The chain has TRBV6-2 or TRBV6-3 and TRBJ1-5, with D unresolved. Between the trimmed V and J ends, which lost 7 bases and 3 bases, there was a span of 16 bases. The CDR3 consists of 15 residues. CDR1 is MNHEY and CDR2 is SVGEGT in the germline V gene. CDR3 DNA: TGTGCCAGCACCCCCGCGGGGAGTCACAATCAGCCCCAGCATTTT. This encodes CASTPAGSHNQPQHF.

In its sample, this clone was seen once. The chain's CDR3 is CASSSGDGNNYGYTF. The CDR3 DNA reads TGCGCCAGCAGCTCGGGGGACGGAAATAACTATGGCTACACCTTC. The chain is built from TRBV5-1 and TRBJ1-2; perhaps TRBD1 as D (5 bases). CDR3 length equals 15 residues. Germline-derived CDR1 and CDR2 are SGHRS and YFSETQ. V was trimmed by 3 bases and J by 1 base, leaving 13 bases between them.

The genes are TRBV7-2 and TRBJ1-2, with 9 bases that match TRBD1. V was clipped by 0 bases and J by 7 bases; unmatched bases: 9. The CDR3 is 16 residues long. Germline CDR1 reads SGHTA; CDR2 reads FQGNSA. For the CDR3, the DNA is TGTGCCAGCAGCTTAGCACGGGGGGACAGGGATCGTGGCTACACCTTC. Translation gives CASSLARGDRDRGYTF.

This chain joins TRBV19 and TRBJ1-5, with TRBD1 identical over 8 bases. V shed 5 bases, J shed 2 bases, and the junction held 8 bases outside the gene matches. CDR1 LNHDA and CDR2 SQIVND come from the germline V gene (reference sequence). The CDR3 length is 16 residues. CDR3 DNA sequence: TGTGCCAGTAGTGCTCAGGGGGCGCGGGGCAATCAGCCCCAGCATTTT. Translating it yields CASSAQGARGNQPQHF.